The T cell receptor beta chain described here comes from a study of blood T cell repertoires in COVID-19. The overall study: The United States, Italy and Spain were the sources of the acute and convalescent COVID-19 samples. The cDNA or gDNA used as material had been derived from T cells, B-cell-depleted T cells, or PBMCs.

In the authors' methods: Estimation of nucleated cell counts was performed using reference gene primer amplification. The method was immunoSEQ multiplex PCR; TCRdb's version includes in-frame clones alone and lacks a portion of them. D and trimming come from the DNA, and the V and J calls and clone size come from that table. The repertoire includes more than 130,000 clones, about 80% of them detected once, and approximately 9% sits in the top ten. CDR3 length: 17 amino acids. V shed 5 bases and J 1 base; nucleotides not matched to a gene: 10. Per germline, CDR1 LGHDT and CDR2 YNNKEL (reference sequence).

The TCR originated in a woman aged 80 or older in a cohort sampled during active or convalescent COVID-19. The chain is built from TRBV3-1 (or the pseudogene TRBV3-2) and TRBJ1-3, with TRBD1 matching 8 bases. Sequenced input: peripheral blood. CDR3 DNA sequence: TGTGCCAGCAGCGAAAAGGACAGGGTAGTTTCTGGAAACACCATATATTTT. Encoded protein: CASSEKDRVVSGNTIYF.